A selection of T cell receptor beta chains follows, all from one sample in a study of identical twins. From the 5' RACE reads, TCRdb called clonotypes with MiXCR, one entry per CDR3 protein. This table holds hundreds of thousands of distinct CDR3 sequences, just over 7% found once. The same data also went into a second study, on yellow fever vaccine responses in identical twins.

Source material: PBMCs. The receptors shown here come from a woman in her late teens or twenties in good health. The conserved cysteine and the conserved F or W are not part of the CDR3 here. A D gene is named only where the DNA matches it firmly.

TRBV3-1	TRBJ2-5	TRBD2	ASSPGLAGGKTQY
TRBV18	TRBJ2-7	NA	ASSRTRDSEQY
TRBV11-2	TRBJ2-2	NA	ASSFFTSLNTGELF
TRBV3-1	TRBJ2-1	NA	ASSQDFASEKQF
TRBV14	TRBJ2-3	NA	ASSQDSPGILPGDTQY
TRBV5-1	TRBJ2-6	TRBD1	ASSSQGLYSGANILT
TRBV6-4	TRBJ2-2	NA	ASGTASTGELF
TRBV5-1	TRBJ1-1	NA	ASSFIQASEAF
TRBV5-1	TRBJ1-2	NA	ASSLAGAGYGYT
TRBV20-1	TRBJ2-1	NA	SASLRDSSLREQF
TRBV11-2	TRBJ1-3	NA	ASSERDRLIY
TRBV29-1	TRBJ2-7	NA	SVELPTGSNEQY
TRBV5-1	TRBJ2-5	TRBD2	ASSMVAGLAGGNLQETQY
TRBV12-3/TRBV12-4	TRBJ1-4	TRBD1	ASSTRTGDEKLF
TRBV12-3/TRBV12-4	TRBJ2-7	NA	ASSWDIDEQY
TRBV5-1	TRBJ2-7	NA	ASSRTLSASSYEQY
TRBV10-3	TRBJ1-5	TRBD1	ATTTGGDQPQH